This TCR beta chain was recorded in a study of blood T cell repertoires in COVID-19. Generated by immunoSEQ multiplex PCR, the TCRdb table keeps only in-frame clones and is missing some. The sample lists 150,000 to 200,000 clones; roughly 86% were seen once. Germline V gene lookup returns CDR1 SGHNT and CDR2 YENEEA. The CDR3 has 16 residues. V shed 5 bases and J 2 bases; nucleotides not matched to a gene: 10. The chain is built from TRBV11-3 and TRBJ2-7; 9 bases match TRBD1. The sequencing input was peripheral blood. This clonotype was sampled from a woman older than 75 in a cohort sampled during active or convalescent COVID-19. Here the CDR3 DNA reads TGTGCCAGCAGCGCGATACAGGGGGCCCTTCCCTACGAGCAGTACTTC. It yields the protein CASSAIQGALPYEQYF.